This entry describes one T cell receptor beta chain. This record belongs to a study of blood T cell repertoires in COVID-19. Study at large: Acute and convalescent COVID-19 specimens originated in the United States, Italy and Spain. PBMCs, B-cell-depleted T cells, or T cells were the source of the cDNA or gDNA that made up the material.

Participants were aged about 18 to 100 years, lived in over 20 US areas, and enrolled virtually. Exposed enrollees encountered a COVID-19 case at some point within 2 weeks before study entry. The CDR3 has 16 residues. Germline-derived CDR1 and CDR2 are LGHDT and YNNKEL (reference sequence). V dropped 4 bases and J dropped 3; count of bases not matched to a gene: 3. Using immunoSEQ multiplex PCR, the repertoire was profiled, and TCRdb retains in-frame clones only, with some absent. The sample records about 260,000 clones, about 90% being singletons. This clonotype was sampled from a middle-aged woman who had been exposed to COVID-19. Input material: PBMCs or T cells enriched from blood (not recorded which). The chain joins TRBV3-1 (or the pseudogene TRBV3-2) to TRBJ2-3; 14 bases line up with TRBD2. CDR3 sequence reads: CASSRGTSGRTDTQYF. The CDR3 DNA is TGTGCCAGCAGCCGCGGGACTAGCGGGAGAACAGATACGCAGTATTTT.